Presented here are 22 T cell receptor beta chains from one specimen sequenced in a study of patients and donors after allogeneic stem cell transplantation. MiXCR, applied by TCRdb to the RT-PCR reads, yields one record per CDR3 protein. The repertoire has about 230,000 distinct CDR3 sequences, approximately 14% of them found once; the top ten carry approximately 10%. The sample was blood, either unsorted or a sorted T cell fraction (not recorded which). The receptors derive from a human donor who was either an allogeneic HSCT recipient or a stem cell or donor lymphocyte infusion donor (not recorded which). It is not recorded whose cells these are; they may come from a transplant donor.

This clonotype occurred a few times. The chain joins TRBV20-1 to TRBJ2-5; maybe TRBD2 (5 bases). Trimming removed 2 bases from V and 3 bases from J, with 10 bases in between. CDR3 length: 13 residues. Germline V gives CDR1 DFQATT, CDR2 SNEGSKA (reference sequence). CDR3 in amino acids: CSARLYGKETQYF. The CDR3 DNA reads TGCAGTGCTAGATTGTACGGGAAAGAGACCCAGTACTTC.

This sequence joins TRBV19 and TRBJ2-2; D not certain. Trimming shortened V by 5 bases and J by 0 bases, and 7 bases separated the two germline ends. This CDR3 has 14 amino acids. Germline CDR1 is LNHDA and CDR2 is SQIVND (reference sequence). CDR3 loop: CASSWSSNTGELFF. The CDR3 region has the DNA TGTGCCAGTAGTTGGTCTTCGAACACCGGGGAGCTGTTTTTT.

The chain recombines TRBV20-1 with TRBJ2-1; D may be TRBD2 (5 bases). CDR3 length equals 17 residues. V was clipped by 6 bases and J by 4 bases, with 25 bases between them. CDR1 DFQATT and CDR2 SNEGSKA come from the germline V gene (reference sequence). The CDR3 nucleotides read TGCAGTGCCCCCGGGAAGGGCGGGTCGCATGGATACAATGAGCAGTTCTTC. Residues: CSAPGKGGSHGYNEQFF.

This clonotype has at least ten counts. V and J are TRBV6-1 and TRBJ2-2, with 8 positions matching TRBD1. CDR3 length: 16 amino acids. V shed 7 bases and J 4 bases; nucleotides not matched to a gene: 11. Germline loops: CDR1 MNHNS, CDR2 SASEGT. CDR3 amino acids: CASTTQGEIFTGELFF. In DNA, the CDR3 is TGTGCCAGCACCACACAGGGGGAAATCTTCACCGGGGAGCTGTTTTTT.

This clonotype was counted many times. This rearrangement joins TRBV9 to TRBJ2-7; possibly TRBD1 for D (5 bases). Trimming removed 3 bases from V and 3 bases from J, with 13 bases in between. Germline lookup yields CDR1 SGDLS and CDR2 YYNGEE. The length of the CDR3 is 14 residues. The CDR3 reads CASSGRQSDYEQYF. CDR3 coding DNA: TGTGCCAGCAGCGGTAGACAGTCGGACTACGAGCAGTACTTC.

Here the CDR3 reads CASSFRVAGETQYF. The CDR3 region has the DNA TGTGCCAGCAGCTTCAGGGTGGCCGGAGAGACCCAGTACTTC. The genes are TRBV5-5 and TRBJ2-5, with D possibly matching TRBD1 (5 bases). The CDR3 consists of 14 residues. Germline CDR1 and CDR2: SGHKS and YYEKEE (reference sequence). The V and J ends lost 2 bases and 4 bases respectively, with 12 bases between them.

The chain has TRBV7-9 and TRBJ1-1; 12 bases are shared with TRBD1. CDR3 length: 15 amino acids. Germline-derived CDR1 and CDR2 are SEHNR and FQNEAQ (reference sequence). V lost 8 bases to trimming and J lost 5 bases; unmatched junction nucleotides: 9. The DNA for the CDR3 is TGTGCCAGCGGTCGGCGGGACAGGGGGCGAACTGAAGCTTTCTTT. Translation gives CASGRRDRGRTEAFF. The full variable domain, rest sourced from reference TRBV7-9 and TRBJ1-1, is DTGVSQNPRHKITKRGQNVTFRCDPISEHNRLYWYRQTLGQGPEFLTYFQNEAQLEKSRLLSDRFSAERPKGSFSTLEIQRTEQGDSAMYLCASGRRDRGRTEAFFGQGTRLTVV.

The chain recombines TRBV3-1 with TRBJ2-5, with 10 bases that match TRBD2. From germline, CDR1 is LGHDT and CDR2 YNNKEL (reference sequence). The CDR3 has 14 amino acids. V was pared by 4 bases and J by 7 bases, with 6 bases of the junction left unmatched. CDR3 in DNA: TGTGCCAGCAGCCCCCCGGCTAGCGGGGGGACCCAGTACTTC. This codes for CASSPPASGGTQYF.

This clonotype was recorded a few times. The chain is built from TRBV23-1 and TRBJ2-7, with D tentatively TRBD2 (6 bases). TRBV23-1 is sorted into the ORF group, with uncertain function. Trimming left V 7 bases short and J 5 bases short, with 18 bases between. This CDR3 has 14 residues. The CDR3 loop reads CASTGRASGDEQYF. CDR3 sequence (DNA): TGCGCCAGCACCGGACGGGCCTCGGGGGACGAGCAGTACTTC.

The sample holds many counts of this clonotype. This chain links TRBV5-1 with TRBJ2-3, with D tentatively TRBD2 (6 bases). The CDR3 is 15 amino acids. V lost 5 bases and J 3 bases, leaving 16 bases between the germline ends. Germline lookup yields CDR1 SGHRS and CDR2 YFSETQ. For the CDR3, the DNA is TGCGCCAGCAGTGACCGGGAGAAAGGAACAGATACGCAGTATTTT. It translates to CASSDREKGTDTQYF.

This clonotype has ten or more counts. V gene TRBV5-6 combines with J gene TRBJ1-2, with 7 bases identical to TRBD1. The CDR3 covers 15 residues. Trimming cost V 4 bases and J 5 bases; bases outside gene matches: 11. CDR1 and CDR2 from the germline V gene are SGHDT and YYEEEE. CDR3 sequence (DNA): TGTGCCAGCAGCCCGGTCGGACAGGACCTTTATGGCTACACCTTC. This encodes CASSPVGQDLYGYTF. Filled out from reference TRBV5-6 and TRBJ1-2, the complete variable domain reads DAGVTQSPTHLIKTRGQQVTLRCSPKSGHDTVSWYQQALGQGPQFIFQYYEEEERQRGNFPDRFSGHQFPNYSSELNVNALLLGDSALYLCASSPVGQDLYGYTFGSGTRLTVV.

The rearrangement uses TRBV27 and TRBJ1-2, with D possibly TRBD1 on 6 matching bases. This CDR3 spans 16 amino acids. The germline gives CDR1 MNHEY, CDR2 SMNVEV (reference sequence). Trimming pared 4 bases from V and 10 bases from J, leaving 25 bases between. CDR3 sequence: CASSSRNRVGTTHYTF. The CDR3, as DNA: TGTGCCAGCAGTTCTAGAAACAGGGTGGGTACCACTCACTACACCTTC.

This clonotype has ten or more counts. The J gene is TRBJ2-1, the V gene TRBV10-2; 10 bases fit TRBD1. The V gene's germline CDR1 is WSHSY and CDR2 SAAADI. CDR3 length: 14 amino acids. The J segment lost 6 bases and the V segment lost 4 bases, leaving 3 bases of the junction unmatched. The CDR3 DNA follows: TGCGCCAGCAGTGGGACAGGGGGGGGCAATGAGCAGTTCTTC. Its translation is CASSGTGGGNEQFF.

The sample holds a few counts of this clonotype. This chain connects TRBV7-8 to TRBJ1-5; TRBD1 might be the D (5 bases). The V gene's germline CDR1 is SGHVS and CDR2 FQNEAQ. Trimming stripped 1 base from V and 2 bases from J, with 15 bases between. CDR3 length: 17 amino acids. CDR3 protein: CASSLVRPGGRNQPQHF. The CDR3 coding sequence is TGTGCCAGCAGCTTAGTTCGTCCGGGGGGTCGCAATCAGCCCCAGCATTTT.

To note about this clonotype: The junction shows a germline mismatch at one end, possibly a read error. The V gene is TRBV6-1, the J gene TRBJ1-2; TRBD1 matches at 8 bases. Germline V gene data show CDR1 as MNHNS and CDR2 as SASEGT. CDR3 length: 12 residues. CDR3: CASSEVGDRPYF. CDR3 nucleotides: TGTGCCAGCAGTGAAGTCGGGGACAGGCCGTACTTC.

There are many counts of this clonotype. The chain employs TRBV14 and TRBJ2-2; no clear D. Between the trimmed V and J ends, which lost 1 base and 7 bases, there was a span of 7 bases. CDR3 length: 13 residues. Germline V CDR1 and CDR2: SGHDN, FVKESK. CDR3: CASSQVIVGELFF. CDR3 nucleotides: TGTGCCAGCAGCCAAGTCATAGTCGGGGAGCTGTTTTTT.

This clonotype was found a few times. The chain recombines TRBV29-1 with TRBJ1-1; TRBD1 might be the D (5 bases). V shed 3 bases and J shed 1 base, with 9 bases lying between them. CDR1 and CDR2 from the germline V gene are SQVTM and ANQGSEA. This CDR3 is 13 amino acids long. CDR3 in amino acids: CSVERQPNTEAFF. In nucleotides, the CDR3 is TGCAGCGTTGAGAGACAGCCGAACACTGAAGCTTTCTTT.

This clonotype has ten or more counts. The V and J genes are TRBV5-1 and TRBJ2-1; 10 nucleotides match TRBD2. This CDR3 region has 18 residues. Trimming at V came to 0 bases and at J to 2 bases, leaving 8 bases not matched to a gene. Germline values: CDR1 SGHRS, CDR2 YFSETQ. The CDR3 loop reads CASSLVGSGRRPYNEQFF. The CDR3 DNA is TGCGCCAGCAGCTTGGTGGGTAGCGGGAGGAGGCCCTACAATGAGCAGTTCTTC.

This clonotype was seen only a few times. The rearrangement uses TRBV9 and TRBJ2-5; D remains ambiguous. Per germline, CDR1 SGDLS and CDR2 YYNGEE. This CDR3 region has 15 residues. Deletions cut 1 base from V and 1 base from J, with 11 bases between. The CDR3 protein is CASSVSWLVQETQYF. The CDR3 DNA reads TGTGCCAGCAGCGTATCGTGGTTGGTCCAAGAGACCCAGTACTTC. The full variable domain, in which reference TRBV9 and TRBJ2-5 provide the parts outside the CDR3, is DSGVTQTPKHLITATGQRVTLRCSPRSGDLSVYWYQQSLDQGLQFLIQYYNGEERAKGNILERFSAQQFPDLHSELNLSSLELGDSALYFCASSVSWLVQETQYFGPGTRLLVL.

This clonotype was seen more than once but under ten times. The rearrangement uses TRBV9 and TRBJ1-4, with D hard to call. The V gene's germline CDR1 is SGDLS and CDR2 YYNGEE. The V end lost 8 bases, the J end lost 6 bases, and 20 bases lay between the germline ends. The CDR3 length is 15 residues. Here the CDR3 reads CASSDGTRGYEKLFF. The DNA for the CDR3 is TGTGCCAGTTCGGACGGAACCCGGGGATATGAAAAACTGTTTTTT.

CDR3 bases: TGTGCCACCAGCAAGGGGACGCCCTCCGGGCAGTACTTC. It codes for CATSKGTPSGQYF. This chain uses TRBV15 with TRBJ2-7; TRBD1 or TRBD2 may be the D gene (5 bases each). CDR3 length equals 13 residues. CDR1 is LNHNV, CDR2 YYDKDF, per germline (reference sequence). Trimming removed 4 bases from V and 9 bases from J, with 16 bases in between. The full variable domain, in which reference TRBV15 and TRBJ2-7 provide the parts outside the CDR3, is DAMVIQNPRYQVTQFGKPVTLSCSQTLNHNVMYWYQQKSSQAPKLLFHYYDKDFNNEADTPDNFQSRRPNTSFCFLDIRSPGLGDTAMYLCATSKGTPSGQYFGPGTRLTVT.

This clonotype was counted ten times or more. This rearrangement joins TRBV20-1 to TRBJ1-6; TRBD1 is a possible D gene (5 bases). CDR3 length: 15 residues. V was trimmed by 1 base and J by 6 bases, leaving 13 bases between them. Germline-derived CDR1 and CDR2 are DFQATT and SNEGSKA (reference sequence). CDR3 coding DNA: TGCAGTGCTAGAGGCAGGGACTTTGCTAATTCACCCCTCCACTTT. It is translated as CSARGRDFANSPLHF.